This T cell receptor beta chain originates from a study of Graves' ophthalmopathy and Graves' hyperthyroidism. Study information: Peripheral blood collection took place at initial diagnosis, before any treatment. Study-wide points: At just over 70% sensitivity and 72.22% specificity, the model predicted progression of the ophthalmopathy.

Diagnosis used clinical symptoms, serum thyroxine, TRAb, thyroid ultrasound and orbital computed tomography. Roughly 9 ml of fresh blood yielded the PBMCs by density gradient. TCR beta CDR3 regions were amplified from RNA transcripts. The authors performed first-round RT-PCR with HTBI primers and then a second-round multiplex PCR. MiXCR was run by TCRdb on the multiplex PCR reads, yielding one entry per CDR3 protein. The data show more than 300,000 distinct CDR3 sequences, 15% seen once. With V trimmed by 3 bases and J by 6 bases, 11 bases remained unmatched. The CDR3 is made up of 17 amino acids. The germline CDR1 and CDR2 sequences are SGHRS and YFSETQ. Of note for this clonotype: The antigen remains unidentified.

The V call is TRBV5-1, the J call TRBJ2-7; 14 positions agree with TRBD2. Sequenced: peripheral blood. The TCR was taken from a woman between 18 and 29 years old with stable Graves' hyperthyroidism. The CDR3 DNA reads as TGCGCCAGCAGCTATCGACTAGCGGGAGGGCTTGTGGGCGAGCAGTACTTC. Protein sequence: CASSYRLAGGLVGEQYF.